This note documents a single T cell receptor (beta chain) sequence. In the original analysis: Reference gene primers were amplified, and this amplification served to estimate nucleated cell counts. Profiling relied on immunoSEQ multiplex PCR, and the TCRdb table lists in-frame clones only, not all of them. V, J and clone size are taken as reported in that table, and D and trimming were inferred from the DNA itself. Of about 69,000 clones in the sample, roughly 80% were seen once. The data stem from a study of blood T cell repertoires in COVID-19. On the study more broadly: Nucleic acid was either cDNA or gDNA, and it came from T cells, B-cell-depleted T cells, or PBMCs.

This CDR3 spans 15 amino acids. Germline V gene sequence: CDR1 SGHTA, CDR2 FQGTGA. The V and J ends lost 5 bases and 5 bases, in that order; junction bases with no gene match: 7. This clonotype originated in a man aged 45-65 years with COVID-19, enrolled during active disease. This rearrangement joins TRBV7-3 to TRBJ2-5; 11 bases map to TRBD2. The sample taken for sequencing was peripheral blood. DNA of the CDR3: TGTGCCAGCAGCAAACTAGCGGGAGCATCGGAGACCCAGTACTTC. This translates into CASSKLAGASETQYF.